This is a list of T cell receptor beta chains from one sample in a study of a mutant IDH1 vaccine in newly diagnosed glioma. These receptors lack a known antigen. Only in-frame clones appear in the TCRdb table, and some are missing; sequencing was by immunoSEQ multiplex PCR. The sample carries around 56,000 clones, about 81% recorded once. Material: PBMCs, obtained from a glioma patient whose treatment included an IDH1 peptide vaccine. All receptors derive from a woman in her thirties or forties with glioma. Some clones in this sample may be carry-over from other donors' samples. Both conserved end residues are part of each CDR3. Fields, in order: CDR3 DNA, CDR3 protein, CDR3 length, J gene, D gene, V gene, clone size. A D gene is named only where the DNA matches it firmly. Not every row has a clone size; where given, it reads once, few, many or a size class.

CDR3 DNA: TGTGCCAGCAGGGGGAATTACAATGAGCAGTTCTTC; CDR3 protein: CASRGNYNEQFF; CDR3 length: 12; J gene: TRBJ2-1; D gene: NA; V gene: TRBV2; clone size: NA
CDR3 DNA: TGTGCCAGCAGCTTAGCGCAGCGAGGGCCCAAGGGGGCCAACGTCCTGACTTTC; CDR3 protein: CASSLAQRGPKGANVLTF; CDR3 length: 18; J gene: TRBJ2-6; D gene: NA; V gene: TRBV7-6; clone size: NA
CDR3 DNA: TGCGCCAGCAGCCAAGATAATACCTATGGCTACACCTTC; CDR3 protein: CASSQDNTYGYTF; CDR3 length: 13; J gene: TRBJ1-2; D gene: NA; V gene: TRBV4-3; clone size: NA
CDR3 DNA: TGTGCCAGCAGTGTGATCGGGGGGAAGTATGGCTACACCTTC; CDR3 protein: CASSVIGGKYGYTF; CDR3 length: 14; J gene: TRBJ1-2; D gene: NA; V gene: TRBV6-5; clone size: NA
CDR3 DNA: TGTGCCAGCTCACCCAGGACAGGGACCTACGAGCAGTACTTC; CDR3 protein: CASSPRTGTYEQYF; CDR3 length: 14; J gene: TRBJ2-7; D gene: TRBD1; V gene: TRBV18; clone size: NA
CDR3 DNA: TGTGCCAGCAGCCTGGGACAGACCATGAACACTGAAGCTTTCTTT; CDR3 protein: CASSLGQTMNTEAFF; CDR3 length: 15; J gene: TRBJ1-1; D gene: TRBD1; V gene: TRBV11-2; clone size: NA
CDR3 DNA: TGTGCCAGCAGTTACTCATTCCAGACGAATGAAAAACTGTTTTTT; CDR3 protein: CASSYSFQTNEKLFF; CDR3 length: 15; J gene: TRBJ1-4; D gene: NA; V gene: TRBV6-5; clone size: NA
CDR3 DNA: TGCGCCAGCAGCCCCGATGGGACGGACAGGGTGGGAGGCTACACCTTC; CDR3 protein: CASSPDGTDRVGGYTF; CDR3 length: 16; J gene: TRBJ1-2; D gene: TRBD1; V gene: TRBV5-1; clone size: NA
CDR3 DNA: TGTGCCAGCTCACCTATCGGGCCGGATAACACTGAAGCTTTCTTT; CDR3 protein: CASSPIGPDNTEAFF; CDR3 length: 15; J gene: TRBJ1-1; D gene: NA; V gene: TRBV18; clone size: NA
CDR3 DNA: TGTGCCAGCAGCTTTTGGGGATTTATCTCTGGGGCCAACGTCCTGACTTTC; CDR3 protein: CASSFWGFISGANVLTF; CDR3 length: 17; J gene: TRBJ2-6; D gene: NA; V gene: TRBV7-2; clone size: NA
CDR3 DNA: TGTGCCAGCAGCTTGTGGGGACGTCGGTCCCAAGAGACCCAGTACTTC; CDR3 protein: CASSLWGRRSQETQYF; CDR3 length: 16; J gene: TRBJ2-5; D gene: NA; V gene: TRBV5-4; clone size: NA
CDR3 DNA: TGTGCCTGGTCGACAGGGTGGGGGAATCAGCCCCAGCATTTT; CDR3 protein: CAWSTGWGNQPQHF; CDR3 length: 14; J gene: TRBJ1-5; D gene: TRBD1; V gene: TRBV30; clone size: few
CDR3 DNA: TGTGCCAGCAGTGAGAGGAATCAGCCCCAGCATTTT; CDR3 protein: CASSERNQPQHF; CDR3 length: 12; J gene: TRBJ1-5; D gene: NA; V gene: TRBV6-1; clone size: once
CDR3 DNA: TGTGCCAGCTCACCGCTCGGGACAGGGGGCACCGGGGAGCTGTTTTTT; CDR3 protein: CASSPLGTGGTGELFF; CDR3 length: 16; J gene: TRBJ2-2; D gene: TRBD1; V gene: TRBV18; clone size: once
CDR3 DNA: TGTGCCAGCAGCTTGGCAACAATTACCTTGAACACTGAAGCTTTCTTT; CDR3 protein: CASSLATITLNTEAFF; CDR3 length: 16; J gene: TRBJ1-1; D gene: NA; V gene: TRBV5-4; clone size: NA
CDR3 DNA: TGTGCCAGTCCAAACGGAGTCTATGGCTACACCTTC; CDR3 protein: CASPNGVYGYTF; CDR3 length: 12; J gene: TRBJ1-2; D gene: NA; V gene: TRBV18; clone size: NA
CDR3 DNA: TGTGCCAGCAGCGAGGACGCTAACTATGGCTACACCTTC; CDR3 protein: CASSEDANYGYTF; CDR3 length: 13; J gene: TRBJ1-2; D gene: NA; V gene: TRBV9; clone size: NA
CDR3 DNA: TGCGCCAGCAGTACAGGACTCTCCTACGAGCAGTACTTC; CDR3 protein: CASSTGLSYEQYF; CDR3 length: 13; J gene: TRBJ2-7; D gene: NA; V gene: TRBV10-2; clone size: NA